This T cell receptor beta chain is drawn from a study of T cell changes during pregnancy in multiple sclerosis. TCRdb keeps only in-frame clones here, not all; method: immunoSEQ multiplex PCR. The sample lists over 35,000 clones, roughly nine tenths occurring once. The V gene's germline CDR1 is SGHTA and CDR2 FQGTGA. The CDR3 covers 15 residues. The V segment lost 5 bases and the J segment 4 bases; nucleotides outside the gene matches: 4. Source: CD4+ T cells from peripheral blood mononuclear cells, taken in the third trimester of pregnancy. The V and J genes are TRBV7-3 and TRBJ2-1; 11 bases fit TRBD2. This TCR was recovered from a female donor in good health, enrolled as a control in a pregnancy study. The CDR3 nucleotides read TGTGCCAGCAGCCCACGACTAGCGGGGTACAATGAGCAGTTCTTC. Its translation: CASSPRLAGYNEQFF.